This TCR beta chain appears in the sequencing data of a study of Ad26.COV2.S vaccination and SARS-CoV-2 variants. Assay: immunoSEQ multiplex PCR; the TCRdb copy retains only in-frame clones and omits some. The sample records roughly 500,000 clones, nearly 90% being singletons. CDR3 length: 15 residues. The ends were cut back, 0 bases at V and 0 bases at J, with 6 bases in the middle. Germline CDR1 and CDR2: SGHTS and YDEGEE. Sample treatment: over 15 received Ad26.COV2.S at low or high dose, single or two shots; about 5 received placebo; per-sample allocation not given. Day 63 after the first injection of vaccine or placebo was the sampling time.

The sequenced sample was peripheral blood, obtained in a trial of Ad26.COV2.S vaccine versus placebo. This sequence originates from a person between 18 and 65 years old who received the Ad26.COV2.S COVID-19 vaccine or a placebo. The gene calls are TRBV5-8 and TRBJ1-4; D not resolved. The CDR3 sequence is CASSLGGATNEKLFF. CDR3 sequence (DNA): TGTGCCAGCAGCTTGGGCGGGGCAACTAATGAAAAACTGTTTTTT.